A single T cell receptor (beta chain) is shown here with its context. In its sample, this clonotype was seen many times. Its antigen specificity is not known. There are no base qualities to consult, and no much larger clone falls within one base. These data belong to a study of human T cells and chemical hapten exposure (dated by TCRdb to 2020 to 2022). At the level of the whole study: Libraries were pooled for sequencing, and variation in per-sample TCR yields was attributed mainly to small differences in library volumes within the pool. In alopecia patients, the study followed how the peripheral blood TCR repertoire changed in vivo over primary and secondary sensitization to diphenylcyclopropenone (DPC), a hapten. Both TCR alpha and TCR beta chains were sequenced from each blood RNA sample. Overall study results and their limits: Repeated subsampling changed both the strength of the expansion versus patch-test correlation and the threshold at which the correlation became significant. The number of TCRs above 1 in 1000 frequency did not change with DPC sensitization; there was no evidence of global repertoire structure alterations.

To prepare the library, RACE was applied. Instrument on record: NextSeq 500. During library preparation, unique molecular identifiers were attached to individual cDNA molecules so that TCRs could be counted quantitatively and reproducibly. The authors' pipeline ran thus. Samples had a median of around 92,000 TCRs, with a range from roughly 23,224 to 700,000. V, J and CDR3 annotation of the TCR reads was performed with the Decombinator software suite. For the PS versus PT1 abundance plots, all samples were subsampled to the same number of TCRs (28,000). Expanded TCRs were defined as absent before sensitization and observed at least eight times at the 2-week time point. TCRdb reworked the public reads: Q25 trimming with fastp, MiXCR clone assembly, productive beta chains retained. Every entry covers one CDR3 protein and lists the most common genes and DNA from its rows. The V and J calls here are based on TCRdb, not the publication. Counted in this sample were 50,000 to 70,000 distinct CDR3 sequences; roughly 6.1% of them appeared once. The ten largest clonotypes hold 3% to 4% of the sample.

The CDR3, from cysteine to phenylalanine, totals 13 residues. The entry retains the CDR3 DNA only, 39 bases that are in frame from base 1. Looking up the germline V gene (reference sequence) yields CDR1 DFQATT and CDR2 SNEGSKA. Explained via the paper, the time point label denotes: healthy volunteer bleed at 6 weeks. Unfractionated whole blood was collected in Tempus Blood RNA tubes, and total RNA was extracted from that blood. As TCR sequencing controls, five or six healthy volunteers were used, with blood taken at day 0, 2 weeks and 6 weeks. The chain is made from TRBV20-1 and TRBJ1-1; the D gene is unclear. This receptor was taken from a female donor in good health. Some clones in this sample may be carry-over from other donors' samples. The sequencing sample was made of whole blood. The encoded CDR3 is CRAEPTGTTEAFF. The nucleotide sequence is TGCAGGGCCGAACCGACGGGAACAACTGAAGCTTTCTTT.